Presented here are 12 T cell receptor beta chains from one specimen sequenced in a study of regulatory T cells. Study observations and caveats: Hydrophobic residues at CDR3 positions 6 and 7 were enriched in conventional CD4+ T cells of CD3G-deficient patients.

No cognate antigen is known for these TCRs. The primer mix had 52 TRBV and 13 TRBJ primers. Assay: immunoSEQ multiplex PCR; the TCRdb copy retains only in-frame clones and omits some. This table has some 38,000 clones, approximately 91% appearing once. Sample: conventional CD4+ T cells sorted from blood. The receptor source for this set is a person aged 18 to 35 with CD3G deficiency.

The chain couples TRBV7-8 to TRBJ2-7, with 8 bases identical to TRBD2. The CDR3 extends over 17 amino acids. Per germline, CDR1 SGHVS and CDR2 FQNEAQ. V shed 5 bases and J 2 bases; nucleotides not matched to a gene: 14. CDR3 DNA sequence: TGTGCCAGCAGCCCCCCGAGGGCTAGCGGGCTTGCCTACGAGCAGTACTTC. This gives the protein CASSPPRASGLAYEQYF.

This clone was observed a few times. The chain is built from TRBV5-1 and TRBJ2-6; tentatively, D is TRBD1 or TRBD2 (5 bases each). CDR3 size: 15 residues. Between the trimmed V and J ends, which lost 5 bases and 2 bases, there was a span of 11 bases. CDR1 is SGHRS, CDR2 YFSETQ, per germline. CDR3 nucleotides: TGCGCCAGCAGTGACAGCGGTCCTGGGGCCAACGTCCTGACTTTC. Translated, it gives CASSDSGPGANVLTF.

V and J are TRBV5-1 and TRBJ2-3; 8 nucleotides agree with TRBD2. Per the germline V gene, CDR1 is SGHRS and CDR2 is YFSETQ. The CDR3 has 18 residues. Germline trimming cut 4 bases from V and 2 bases from J; bases unmatched to any gene: 15. In nucleotides, the CDR3 is TGCGCCAGCAGCCCGGGAGGGTTTGCGGGACTAAACACAGATACGCAGTATTTT. Protein sequence: CASSPGGFAGLNTDTQYF.

The V call is TRBV28, the J call TRBJ2-1, with a weak D call TRBD2 (6 bases). This CDR3 is 13 amino acids long. The V and J ends lost 8 bases and 5 bases respectively, with 13 bases between them. Looked up from germline, CDR1 is MDHEN and CDR2 is SYDVKM. The CDR3 nucleotides read TGTGCCAGCCGCTCGGGAGCACACAATGAGCAGTTCTTC. Translating it yields CASRSGAHNEQFF.

CDR3 protein: CASSVRMSAGELFF. CDR3 nucleotide sequence: TGTGCCAGTAGTGTCCGCATGAGTGCCGGGGAGCTGTTTTTT. This chain connects TRBV19 to TRBJ2-2; D is unclear. The CDR3 runs 14 residues. From germline, CDR1 is LNHDA and CDR2 SQIVND (reference sequence). Trimming took off 5 bases at V and 6 bases at J, with 13 bases between the two ends.

The chain carries TRBV6-1 and TRBJ2-7; D gene unclear. With 3 bases removed from V and 2 bases from J, the gap between germline ends came to 8 bases. The length of the CDR3 is 13 residues. From germline, CDR1 is MNHNS and CDR2 SASEGT. In DNA form, the CDR3 reads TGTGCCAGCAGTGAGACGGAAGCCTACGAGCAGTACTTC. Residues: CASSETEAYEQYF.

The CDR3 nucleotides read TGTGCCAGCAGTCCGGACAGGGGTGGTGGCTACACCTTC. It specifies CASSPDRGGGYTF. V gene TRBV6-6 combines with J gene TRBJ1-2, with TRBD1 matching 9 bases. Germline CDR1 is MNHNY and CDR2 is SVGAGI (reference sequence). The V and J ends lost 5 bases and 7 bases, in that order; junction bases with no gene match: 5. The CDR3 covers 13 residues.

The chain has TRBV5-1 and TRBJ2-7, with 8 bases identical to TRBD2. The V segment lost 4 bases and the J segment 4 bases; nucleotides outside the gene matches: 7. Germline loops: CDR1 SGHRS, CDR2 YFSETQ. The CDR3 is 14 amino acids. CDR3 coding DNA: TGCGCCAGCAGCCCGGGAGGGGAGCCTTACGAGCAGTACTTC. Protein sequence: CASSPGGEPYEQYF.

The rearrangement links TRBV28 to TRBJ2-3; 13 bases agree with TRBD2. The V gene's germline CDR1 is MDHEN and CDR2 SYDVKM. The CDR3 totals 20 residues. The V segment lost 7 bases and the J segment 1 base; nucleotides outside the gene matches: 17. The CDR3 loop reads CASIGAPGTSGIEGTDTQYF. In nucleotides, the CDR3 is TGTGCCAGCATTGGGGCCCCCGGGACTAGCGGGATCGAAGGCACAGATACGCAGTATTTT.

The chain links TRBV11-2 to TRBJ2-3; 10 nucleotides agree with TRBD2. V dropped 5 bases and J dropped 6; count of bases not matched to a gene: 8. This CDR3 region has 15 residues. Germline loops: CDR1 SGHAT, CDR2 FQNNGV. This chain's CDR3 is CASSTGLARGDTQYF. CDR3 DNA sequence: TGTGCCAGCAGCACGGGACTAGCGAGGGGGGATACGCAGTATTTT.

This clone was observed once. The chain combines TRBV19 with TRBJ1-2; 7 positions agree with TRBD1. There are 16 residues in the CDR3. J gave up 3 bases and V 9 bases, and 16 bases lay outside the gene matches. Looked up from germline, CDR1 is LNHDA and CDR2 is SQIVND (reference sequence). The CDR3 reads CASRPGQKIVDYGYTF. DNA for the CDR3: TGTGCCAGCCGACCGGGACAGAAAATTGTCGACTATGGCTACACCTTC.

The chain joins TRBV11-2 to TRBJ2-5; D is undetermined. Per the germline V gene, CDR1 is SGHAT and CDR2 is FQNNGV. The V gene lost 5 bases and the J gene lost 2 bases, with 9 bases spanning the gap. CDR3 size: 13 residues. CDR3 residues: CASSQDRQETQYF. DNA of the CDR3: TGTGCCAGCAGCCAGGACCGACAAGAGACCCAGTACTTC.